Each of the 23 T cell receptor beta chains below was sequenced from the same sample in a study of blood T cells in healthy people across ages. A second about 6 to 12 cycle PCR used barcoded and J-beta primers. TCRdb reprocessed the 5' RACE reads via MiXCR and lists one record per CDR3 protein. The sample holds 500,000 to 600,000 distinct CDR3 sequences, 27% seen once. The specimen sequenced was blood. These receptors came from a woman between 65 and 79 years old in good health.

This rearrangement joins TRBV6-6 to TRBJ2-7; 7 bases agree with TRBD1. This CDR3 has 13 residues. CDR1 and CDR2 (germline): MNHNY, SVGAGI (reference sequence). The trim removed 8 bases at V and 4 bases at J, leaving 8 bases unmatched. The CDR3: CASRLDRRYEQYF. The DNA for the CDR3 is TGTGCCAGCCGGCTGGACAGGAGGTACGAGCAGTACTTC.

The chain uses TRBV7-2 and TRBJ2-7, with TRBD2 matching 8 bases. V shed 6 bases and J 1 base; nucleotides not matched to a gene: 5. The CDR3 has 14 residues. CDR1 is SGHTA and CDR2 is FQGNSA in the germline V gene. As DNA, the CDR3 is TGTGCCAGCAGTTCCGGGGGGGAGTCCTACGAGCAGTACTTC. Translating gives CASSSGGESYEQYF.

This chain links TRBV29-1 with TRBJ2-5, with D perhaps being TRBD1 or TRBD2 (5 bases each). Matching the DNA end better, TRBJ2-1 makes the J call doubtful. The CDR3 is 15 amino acids. Germline V gene data show CDR1 as SQVTM and CDR2 as ANQGSEA. The CDR3, as DNA: TGCAGCGCAGGAGTTGGGACCTACTTGGGGGATGAGCAGTTCTTC. Translation: CSAGVGTYLGDEQFF.

This rearrangement joins TRBV5-1 to TRBJ2-1; the D gene is possibly TRBD2 (5 bases). Germline V lookup: CDR1 SGHRS, CDR2 YFSETQ. V was clipped by 5 bases and J by 9 bases, with 15 bases between them. CDR3 size: 13 residues. The CDR3 nucleotides read TGCGCCAGCAGATATGGGAGCCCCAGTGAGCAGTTCTTC. This codes for CASRYGSPSEQFF.

This sequence joins TRBV20-1 and TRBJ2-7; D call uncertain. The CDR3 extends over 14 amino acids. Germline V lookup: CDR1 DFQATT, CDR2 SNEGSKA (reference sequence). V was shortened by 1 base and J by 6 bases, with 16 bases between the two germline ends. The CDR3, as DNA: TGCAGTGCTAGAGCAGGTACGTTTGGACGCGAGCAGTACTTC. It is translated as CSARAGTFGREQYF.

The genes are TRBV15 and TRBJ1-5; TRBD1 might be the D (5 bases). The V gene's germline CDR1 is LNHNV and CDR2 YYDKDF (reference sequence). The CDR3 runs to 15 residues. V shed 3 bases and J shed 2 bases, with 11 bases lying between them. The CDR3 region has the DNA TGTGCCACCAGCAGGGCCCCGGGGGGCAATCAGCCCCAGCATTTT. As protein: CATSRAPGGNQPQHF.

The sample holds a few counts of this clonotype. Here the CDR3 reads CASSQDRAVSGVLQETQYF. CDR3 bases: TGCGCCAGCAGCCAAGATCGGGCCGTTAGCGGGGTTCTACAAGAGACCCAGTACTTC. The chain uses TRBV4-1 and TRBJ2-7, with TRBD2 matching over 8 bases. Near its end, the DNA agrees better with TRBJ2-5, so the J call may be wrong. Germline V CDR1 and CDR2: MGHRA, YSYEKL. This CDR3 spans 19 amino acids.

This clonotype was seen only a few times. At one of its ends the junction is not consistent with the germline gene, which may arise from a read error. The rearrangement joins TRBV9 to TRBJ1-2; no firm D call. Germline V gene sequence: CDR1 SGDLS, CDR2 YYNGEE. The CDR3 length is 12 residues. In nucleotides, the CDR3 is TGTACCAGCAGCGCTTATAAGAGTGGCTACACCTTC. Translating it yields CTSSAYKSGYTF.

This clonotype turned up a few times. The genes are TRBV18 and TRBJ1-5; D ambiguous. Germline CDR1 KGHSH, CDR2 LQKENI. V dropped 0 bases and J dropped 7 bases, with 4 bases sitting between them. This CDR3 has 12 amino acids. This CDR3 is CASSPPQQPQHF. DNA for the CDR3: TGTGCCAGCTCACCACCCCAGCAGCCCCAGCATTTT.

The chain joins TRBV4-2 to TRBJ2-3; 9 bases are a match to TRBD2. The CDR3 sequence is 18 residues long. With 1 base clipped from V and 4 bases from J, the junction kept 12 bases outside the gene matches. The germline CDR1 and CDR2 sequences are LGHNA and YNFKEQ. The CDR3 nucleotides read TGTGCCAGCAGCCAAGGAGGTTTGGCGGGGGGGCTGGCAGATACGCAGTATTTT. It specifies CASSQGGLAGGLADTQYF.

The chain carries TRBV7-2 and TRBJ1-1, with D possibly TRBD1 on 6 matching bases. The CDR3 totals 16 residues. Trimming took off 1 base at V and 0 bases at J, with 12 bases between the two ends. Germline V gene lookup returns CDR1 SGHTA and CDR2 FQGNSA. This CDR3 is CASSLVGATMNTEAFF. The CDR3 nucleotides read TGTGCCAGCAGCTTAGTGGGGGCCACCATGAACACTGAAGCTTTCTTT. Full variable domain (missing parts from reference TRBV7-2 and TRBJ1-1): GAGVSQSPSNKVTEKGKDVELRCDPISGHTALYWYRQSLGQGLEFLIYFQGNSAPDKSGLPSDRFSAERTGGSVSTLTIQRTQQEDSAVYLCASSLVGATMNTEAFFGQGTRLTVV.

The table lists this clonotype with many counts. The V gene is TRBV7-2, the J gene TRBJ2-7; 7 bases match TRBD2. CDR3 length equals 15 residues. J was trimmed by 7 bases and V by 6 bases; bases with no gene match: 15. Germline-derived CDR1 and CDR2 are SGHTA and FQGNSA. CDR3 coding DNA: TGTGCCAGCAGACCGAGCGGGGCCTCCTTTGGGGAGCAGTACTTC. Residues: CASRPSGASFGEQYF.

This clonotype has just a few counts. The chain employs TRBV29-1 and TRBJ1-2, with D possibly being TRBD1 (6 bases). Germline lookup yields CDR1 SQVTM and CDR2 ANQGSEA. The CDR3 spans 17 residues. V was cut by 0 bases and J by 2 bases, with 19 bases left in between. The CDR3 DNA reads as TGCAGCGTTGAAGAACTCCCCACAGGGAAAGGAAACTATGGCTACACCTTC. This codes for CSVEELPTGKGNYGYTF. Drawing the rest from reference TRBV29-1 and TRBJ1-2, the complete variable domain is SAVISQKPSRDICQRGTSLTIQCQVDSQVTMMFWYRQQPGQSLTLIATANQGSEATYESGFVIDKFPISRPNLTFSTLTVSNMSPEDSSIYLCSVEELPTGKGNYGYTFGSGTRLTVV.

The chain uses TRBV9 and TRBJ2-5, with D hard to call. The end of the DNA is better explained by TRBJ2-1, so the J call may be wrong. Germline CDR1 and CDR2: SGDLS and YYNGEE. The CDR3 spans 15 residues. The CDR3 coding sequence is TGTGCCAGCAGCTCCCAGAGGACCATAGGCGGTGAGCAGTTCTTC. It is translated as CASSSQRTIGGEQFF.

As for this clonotype: At one end the junction does not follow the germline gene, possibly because of a read error. The chain couples TRBV6-2 or TRBV6-3 to TRBJ2-3; no clear D gene. Germline loops: CDR1 MNHEY, CDR2 SVGEGT. CDR3 length: 16 residues. CDR3 nucleotide sequence: TGTGCCAGCAGCTACTACCAGACCCTTGCTAAGGATACGCAGTATTTT. Amino acid sequence: CASSYYQTLAKDTQYF.

This clonotype appeared a few times. V and J are TRBV10-2 and TRBJ2-3; D tentatively fits TRBD1 or TRBD2 (5 bases each). Germline-derived CDR1 and CDR2 are WSHSY and SAAADI. The length of the CDR3 is 14 residues. V lost 5 bases to trimming and J lost 4 bases, with 13 bases between them. CDR3 in DNA: TGCGCCAGCAGTCGCCGGTGGGGGTCAGATACGCAGTATTTT. Amino acid sequence: CASSRRWGSDTQYF.

This rearrangement joins TRBV20-1 to TRBJ2-1, with 10 nucleotides matching TRBD2. The CDR3 contains 17 residues. Trimming removed 6 bases from V and 7 bases from J; junction bases left unmatched: 18. Per the germline V gene, CDR1 is DFQATT and CDR2 is SNEGSKA (reference sequence). The CDR3 coding sequence is TGCAGTGCCTTGACTAGCGGGCGTATTAGTTTCGGGAATGAGCAGTTCTTC. Protein: CSALTSGRISFGNEQFF.

V gene TRBV3-1 combines with J gene TRBJ1-4; no clear D gene. Germline V gene lookup returns CDR1 LGHDT and CDR2 YNNKEL (reference sequence). V gave up 3 bases and J gave up 0 bases, with 8 bases separating them. This CDR3 spans 15 amino acids. The DNA for the CDR3 is TGTGCCAGCAGCCAGAGGATTGCAACTAATGAAAAACTGTTTTTT. Its translation is CASSQRIATNEKLFF.

The V call is TRBV4-2, the J call TRBJ2-1, with 8 bases that match TRBD1. The end of the DNA fits TRBJ2-7 better, so the J call may be wrong. The CDR3 consists of 14 residues. Germline V CDR1 and CDR2: LGHNA, YNFKEQ. DNA of the CDR3: TGTGCCAGCAGCCGCCAGGGGGCAAGCGGCGAGCAGTACTTC. This codes for CASSRQGASGEQYF.

The V call is TRBV3-1, the J call TRBJ1-1, with a possible D match to TRBD1 (5 bases). The germline V gene has CDR1 LGHDT and CDR2 YNNKEL (reference sequence). The CDR3 spans 13 residues. V was trimmed by 2 bases and J by 3 bases, leaving 7 bases between them. The CDR3 coding sequence is TGTGCCAGCAGCCAAACCAGGGACACTGAAGCTTTCTTT. Translating gives CASSQTRDTEAFF.

The V and J genes are TRBV20-1 and TRBJ2-7, with D uncertain. The CDR3 runs 13 residues. The germline CDR1 and CDR2 sequences are DFQATT and SNEGSKA (reference sequence). Deletions cut 0 bases from V and 3 bases from J, with 9 bases between. The CDR3 protein is CSARDVGIYEQYF. CDR3 in DNA: TGCAGTGCTAGAGATGTGGGGATCTACGAGCAGTACTTC.

This clonotype has only a few counts. The chain joins TRBV29-1 to TRBJ2-3; 7 bases match TRBD2. The CDR3 is 13 amino acids. Germline V gene lookup returns CDR1 SQVTM and CDR2 ANQGSEA. V was pared by 7 bases and J by 8 bases, with 12 bases of the junction left unmatched. CDR3 bases: TGCAGCGGGGGGGTTCAGACGGGAGGTACGCAGTATTTT. Its translation is CSGGVQTGGTQYF.

This clonotype was seen a few times. J is TRBJ1-3 and V is TRBV20-1, with no clear D. V lost 4 bases and J 0 bases, leaving 10 bases between the germline ends. The CDR3 is 14 residues long. Germline-derived CDR1 and CDR2 are DFQATT and SNEGSKA (reference sequence). This CDR3 reads CSAILRLSGNTIYF. DNA for the CDR3: TGCAGTGCTATCCTCAGGCTCTCTGGAAACACCATATATTTT.